This T cell receptor beta chain is drawn from a study of OX40 agonist ivuxolimab in advanced cancers. A remark on this clone: Its antigen is currently unknown.

Germline assignment: CDR1 ENHRY and CDR2 SYGVKD. V lost 11 bases, J lost 2 bases, and 23 bases lay in between. The CDR3 runs 16 residues. Sequencing used immunoSEQ multiplex PCR; TCRdb keeps in-frame clones, though not all of them. Here the sample spans fewer than 140,000 clones, 90% being singletons. Broader study findings: At 0.1 to 3.0 mg/kg and by week 6, clonal expansion occurred in CD4+ and CD8+ blood T cells.

The sequence was obtained from an adult with an advanced solid tumor such as melanoma, head and neck, liver or kidney cancer. The chain combines TRBV10-3 with TRBJ2-3, with D possibly matching TRBD1 (5 bases). The specimen was CD4+ or CD8+ T cells sorted from blood, collected in a trial of the OX40 agonist ivuxolimab. Here the CDR3 DNA reads TGTGCCCTTCAGGGTACAGCCCCGCTCCTCACAGATACGCAGTATTTT. Its protein is CALQGTAPLLTDTQYF.